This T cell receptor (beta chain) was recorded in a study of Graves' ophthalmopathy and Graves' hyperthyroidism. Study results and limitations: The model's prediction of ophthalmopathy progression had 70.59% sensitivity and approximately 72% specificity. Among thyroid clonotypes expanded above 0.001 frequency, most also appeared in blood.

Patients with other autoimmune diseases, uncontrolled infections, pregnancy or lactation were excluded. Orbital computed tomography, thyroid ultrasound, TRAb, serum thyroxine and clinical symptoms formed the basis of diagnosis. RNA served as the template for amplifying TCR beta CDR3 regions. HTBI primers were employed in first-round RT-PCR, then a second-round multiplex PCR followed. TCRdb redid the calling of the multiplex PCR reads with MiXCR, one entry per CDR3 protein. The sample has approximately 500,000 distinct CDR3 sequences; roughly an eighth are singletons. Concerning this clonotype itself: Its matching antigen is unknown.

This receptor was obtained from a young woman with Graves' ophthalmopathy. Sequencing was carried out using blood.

The CDR3, as DNA: TGTGCCAGCAGCCATGGACAGCCATATCAGCCCCAGCATTTT. This translates into CASSHGQPYQPQHF. The chain joins TRBV3-1 to TRBJ1-5; perhaps TRBD1 as D (6 bases). CDR1 is LGHDT, CDR2 YNNKEL, per germline (reference sequence). The CDR3 length is 14 residues. The V end was cut by 3 bases, the J end by 5 bases, with 11 bases between. Variable domain in full (rest from reference TRBV3-1 and TRBJ1-5): DTAVSQTPKYLVTQMGNDKSIKCEQNLGHDTMYWYKQDSKKFLKIMFSYNNKELIINETVPNRFSPKSPDKAHLNLHINSLELGDSAVYFCASSHGQPYQPQHFGDGTRLSIL.